Below are 17 T cell receptor beta chains sequenced from a single sample in a study of cytomegalovirus exposure and HLA in healthy donors. Profiling relied on immunoSEQ multiplex PCR, and the TCRdb table lists in-frame clones only, not all of them. In the table there are around 150,000 clones, approximately 82% of which are singletons. Sequencing was performed on PBMCs. The receptors come from a man under 40 in good health and CMV-seropositive.

The V and J genes are TRBV4-3 and TRBJ2-1; tentative D call: TRBD2 (7 bases). CDR3 size: 16 residues. CDR1 and CDR2 (germline): LGHNA, YSLEER. V lost 4 bases and J lost 2, with 15 bases in between. CDR3 region: CASSPILGGPYNEQFF. CDR3 DNA sequence: TGCGCCAGCAGCCCCATTCTCGGGGGGCCCTACAATGAGCAGTTCTTC.

The genes are TRBV7-3 and TRBJ2-3; D gene ambiguous. The CDR3 sequence is 16 residues long. Germline V gives CDR1 SGHTA, CDR2 FQGTGA. V lost 4 bases to trimming and J lost 0 bases, with 14 bases between them. This chain's CDR3 is CASSSKLTTSTDTQYF. DNA for the CDR3: TGTGCCAGCAGCTCAAAGCTAACTACTAGCACAGATACGCAGTATTTT.

This clone was detected only once. V usage is TRBV18 and J usage is TRBJ2-5, with D tentatively TRBD1 (5 bases). CDR1 and CDR2 from the germline V gene are KGHSH and LQKENI. The CDR3 spans 13 residues. The V end lost 2 bases, the J end lost 6 bases, and 10 bases lay between the germline ends. CDR3 protein: CASSPLRGQTQYF. In nucleotides, the CDR3 is TGTGCCAGCTCACCATTAAGGGGCCAGACCCAGTACTTC.

V is TRBV18 and J is TRBJ1-5, with D possibly being TRBD1 (5 bases). The germline V gene encodes CDR1 KGHSH and CDR2 LQKENI. Trimming removed 2 bases at V and 6 bases at J, with 14 bases between. CDR3 length: 15 residues. CDR3 coding DNA: TGTGCCAGCTCACCAGGTTTAGGGGCCCCTCAGCCCCAGCATTTT. Translated: CASSPGLGAPQPQHF. Variable domain in full (rest from reference TRBV18 and TRBJ1-5): NAGVMQNPRHLVRRRGQEARLRCSPMKGHSHVYWYRQLPEEGLKFMVYLQKENIIDESGMPKERFSAEFPKEGPSILRIQQVVRGDSAAYFCASSPGLGAPQPQHFGDGTRLSIL.

This clone was counted between two and nine times. The chain couples TRBV4-1 to TRBJ1-2; 7 bases are a match to TRBD1. The germline V gene encodes CDR1 MGHRA and CDR2 YSYEKL. There are 15 residues in the CDR3. V dropped 1 base and J dropped 1; count of bases not matched to a gene: 3. The CDR3 protein is CASSQARDSNYGYTF. CDR3 in DNA: TGCGCCAGCAGCCAAGCTCGGGACAGTAACTATGGCTACACCTTC.

The chain carries TRBV6-6 and TRBJ1-2, with 7 nucleotides matching TRBD1. The CDR3 consists of 14 residues. Trimming at V came to 2 bases and at J to 2 bases, leaving 2 bases not matched to a gene. Germline CDR1 and CDR2: MNHNY and SVGAGI (reference sequence). The CDR3 DNA is TGTGCCAGCAGTTACGACAGGGTGAACTATGGCTACACCTTC. Translating gives CASSYDRVNYGYTF.

The chain uses TRBV11-1 and TRBJ2-7, with 10 nucleotides matching TRBD1. CDR3 length: 15 amino acids. With V trimmed by 5 bases and J by 0 bases, 4 bases remained unmatched. Germline V gene lookup returns CDR1 SGHAT and CDR2 FQDESV (reference sequence). The CDR3 sequence: CASSGRDRGSYEQYF. CDR3 coding DNA: TGTGCCAGCAGCGGCCGGGACAGGGGCTCCTACGAGCAGTACTTC.

V is TRBV7-9 and J is TRBJ1-5, with D perhaps matching TRBD1 (6 bases). From germline, CDR1 is SEHNR and CDR2 FQNEAQ (reference sequence). The CDR3 length is 14 residues. V was pared by 5 bases and J by 4 bases, with 12 bases between. CDR3 amino acids: CASSPPGANQPQHF. In nucleotides, the CDR3 is TGTGCCAGCAGCCCCCCAGGGGCGAATCAGCCCCAGCATTTT.

V and J are TRBV18 and TRBJ2-1, with a weak D call TRBD2 (6 bases). Germline values: CDR1 KGHSH, CDR2 LQKENI. CDR3 length equals 15 residues. The V end was cut by 0 bases, the J end by 2 bases, with 8 bases between. The DNA for the CDR3 is TGTGCCAGCTCACCACCGCGCGGGGCCTACAATGAGCAGTTCTTC. Its protein product is CASSPPRGAYNEQFF.

CDR3 region: CASSSQGAEAFF. For the CDR3, the DNA is TGTGCCAGCAGCTCCCAGGGCGCTGAAGCTTTCTTT. V gene TRBV11-3 combines with J gene TRBJ1-1; D is perhaps TRBD1 (5 bases). Trimming shortened V by 4 bases and J by 6 bases, and 9 bases separated the two germline ends. Germline CDR1 and CDR2: SGHNT and YENEEA. The CDR3 has 12 amino acids. Looking up the rest from reference TRBV11-3 and TRBJ1-1 gives the full variable domain: EAGVVQSPRYKIIEKKQPVAFWCNPISGHNTLYWYLQNLGQGPELLIRYENEEAVDDSQLPKDRFSAERLKGVDSTLKIQPAELGDSAVYLCASSSQGAEAFFGQGTRLTVV.

This clone was recorded once. This chain connects TRBV9 to TRBJ2-3; D is unclear. The germline V and J ends were trimmed by 1 base and 2 bases, with 5 bases remaining between them. The CDR3 extends over 13 amino acids. Germline V gives CDR1 SGDLS, CDR2 YYNGEE. CDR3 loop: CASSVPNTDTQYF. In DNA form, the CDR3 reads TGTGCCAGCAGCGTACCCAACACAGATACGCAGTATTTT.

J is TRBJ2-3 and V is TRBV19; tentatively, D is TRBD1 (6 bases). With 1 base removed from V and 5 bases from J, the gap between germline ends came to 10 bases. This CDR3 contains 14 residues. Per the germline V gene, CDR1 is LNHDA and CDR2 is SQIVND (reference sequence). CDR3 sequence (DNA): TGTGCCAGTAGTATAGTACAGGGTGGAGATACGCAGTATTTT. This gives the protein CASSIVQGGDTQYF. Filled out from reference TRBV19 and TRBJ2-3, the complete variable domain reads DGGITQSPKYLFRKEGQNVTLSCEQNLNHDAMYWYRQDPGQGLRLIYYSQIVNDFQKGDIAEGYSVSREKKESFPLTVTSAQKNPTAFYLCASSIVQGGDTQYFGPGTRLTVL.

This chain uses TRBV30 with TRBJ2-5; maybe TRBD1 (6 bases). Germline-derived CDR1 and CDR2 are GTSNPN and SVGIG (reference sequence). Trimming pared 3 bases from V and 1 base from J, leaving 12 bases between. The CDR3 loop spans 14 amino acids. The CDR3 DNA follows: TGTGCCTGGAGAAAAGACAGGACCCAAGAGACCCAGTACTTC. It codes for CAWRKDRTQETQYF.

The rearrangement joins TRBV11-2 to TRBJ2-7, with 11 nucleotides matching TRBD2. CDR3 length: 14 amino acids. The V gene end was trimmed by 5 bases and the J gene end by 0 bases; junction bases not matched to a gene: 0. The germline V gene has CDR1 SGHAT and CDR2 FQNNGV. CDR3 amino acids: CASSTSGSSYEQYF. As DNA, the CDR3 is TGTGCCAGCAGCACTAGCGGGAGCTCCTACGAGCAGTACTTC.

Written as DNA, the CDR3 is TGTGCCAGCTCAGCGACAGTTACCAGCAATCAGCCCCAGCATTTT. This codes for CASSATVTSNQPQHF. The chain recombines TRBV18 with TRBJ1-5; a possible D gene is TRBD1 (5 bases). Germline CDR1 is KGHSH and CDR2 is LQKENI. The CDR3 is 15 residues long. Between the trimmed V and J ends, which lost 5 bases and 1 base, there was a span of 12 bases.

The chain is built from TRBV4-1 and TRBJ1-1; no definite D call. In germline, CDR1 is MGHRA, CDR2 YSYEKL. The V and J ends lost 3 bases and 5 bases respectively, with 13 bases between them. CDR3 length: 14 amino acids. CDR3 DNA sequence: TGCGCCAGCAGCCACGAGGGTCAAGGGACTGAAGCTTTCTTT. Translated: CASSHEGQGTEAFF.

This chain joins TRBV25-1 and TRBJ1-1; TRBD1 is a possible D gene (5 bases). CDR3 length equals 14 residues. The ends were cut back, 5 bases at V and 10 bases at J, with 20 bases in the middle. Per germline, CDR1 MGHDK and CDR2 SYGVNS. The CDR3 protein is CASSSMGGGPGAFF. CDR3 in DNA: TGTGCCAGCAGTTCTATGGGGGGTGGACCGGGAGCTTTCTTT.